The present entry profiles one TCR beta chain with its context. The V gene's germline CDR1 is SQVTM and CDR2 ANQGSEA. Trimming pared 2 bases from V and 0 bases from J, leaving 2 bases between. The CDR3 runs to 12 residues. These data come from a study of T cell responses to AZD1222 COVID-19 vaccine. The protocol was immunoSEQ multiplex PCR, while the TCRdb copy is restricted to in-frame clones and leaves out a portion. This repertoire shows about 47,000 clones, just under 80% found once; its top ten account for about 20%. The chain links TRBV29-1 to TRBJ2-1; D ambiguous. The clonotype comes from an adult who received the MenACWY meningococcal vaccine as a control. The material was peripheral blood, obtained 28 days after the second dose of the MenACWY control vaccine. CDR3: CSVETSYNEQFF. Here the CDR3 DNA reads TGCAGCGTTGAAACCTCCTACAATGAGCAGTTCTTC.